This TCR beta chain was recorded in a study of T-cell reconstitution after alpha-beta-depleted transplantation in children (dated by TCRdb to the mid-2010s). Background for the entire study: T-cell immune reconstitution after TCRalphabeta/CD19-depleted allogeneic hematopoietic cell transplantation in children was quantitatively tracked in the study by means of TCR repertoire profiling.

The germline V gene provides CDR1 KGHSH and CDR2 LQKENI. The V end loses 3 bases and the J end loses 5 bases, and a stretch of 16 bases separates them. From the cysteine up to the phenylalanine, the CDR3 has a length of 15 residues. CDR3 DNA only is kept here, 45 bases in frame from base 1. The library was obtained by PCR. Sequencing instrument: Illumina HiSeq 2500. Molecular barcoding was employed in the preparation of TCR libraries, with unique molecular identifiers being used to normalize TCRbeta repertoire quantification. TCRdb reanalyzed the raw reads on its own, using fastp at Q25 for trimming and MiXCR for clone calling, and kept in-frame beta chains. Under each unique CDR3 protein, matching rows form one entry showing the most common genes and DNA. The sample includes roughly 500,000 distinct CDR3 sequences, with roughly 33% observed a single time. Clones ranked in the top ten supply under 3% of the sample.

Details on this clonotype: Its antigen is still unknown. Base qualities are not at hand, and no much larger clone is one base apart.

Here the sequenced sample was PBMCs from the stem cell graft donor, taken from the stem cell graft. The sequence joins TRBV18 to TRBJ1-1; the D gene identity is not certain. The TCR was taken from a human donor who donated a stem cell graft to a child with aplastic anemia. DNA sequence: TGTGCCAGCTCACCCGGCCAGGTTATGTCGACTGAAGCTTTCTTT. It translates to CASSPGQVMSTEAFF.